The 17 T cell receptor beta chains below all came from one sample that was sequenced in a study of cytomegalovirus exposure and HLA in healthy donors. PCR amplification relied on 60 Vbeta primers (plus 13 Jbeta primers). TCRdb keeps only in-frame clones here, not all; method: immunoSEQ multiplex PCR. This sample carries 95,000 to 100,000 clones, roughly 76% of them seen once, and the ten largest clones take around 4.4%. What was sequenced was PBMCs. These receptors all stem from a man aged 40-55 years in good health and CMV-seronegative.

This clone was seen only a few times. This chain joins TRBV4-3 and TRBJ2-6; a possible D gene is TRBD1 (6 bases). V was shortened by 3 bases and J by 0 bases, with 12 bases between the two germline ends. Germline CDR1 is LGHNA and CDR2 is YSLEER. This CDR3 has 17 residues. CDR3 DNA sequence: TGCGCCAGCAGCCATACGGCAGGGGTCTCTGGGGCCAACGTCCTGACTTTC. Translating gives CASSHTAGVSGANVLTF.

The chain has TRBV5-6 and TRBJ2-2; 8 nucleotides line up with TRBD2. Germline V gene lookup returns CDR1 SGHDT and CDR2 YYEEEE. The CDR3 is 17 amino acids. Trimming cost V 4 bases and J 4 bases; bases outside gene matches: 12. The CDR3 DNA follows: TGTGCCAGCAGCCCACTCCGGGGGGGAAAGGGCACCGGGGAGCTGTTTTTT. This gives the protein CASSPLRGGKGTGELFF.

Regarding this clone: Other DNA sequences from this sample encode an identical CDR3 as well. The chain is built from TRBV5-6 and TRBJ1-6, with a possible D match to TRBD1 (6 bases). The germline V gene has CDR1 SGHDT and CDR2 YYEEEE. The V end was cut by 1 base, the J end by 0 bases, with 14 bases between. The CDR3 has 18 residues. The CDR3 is CASSLKPGQNSYNSPLHF. The DNA for the CDR3 is TGTGCCAGCAGCTTGAAACCGGGACAAAACTCCTATAATTCACCCCTCCACTTT.

This clone was seen more than once but under ten times. V gene TRBV18 combines with J gene TRBJ2-7; 8 bases fit TRBD1. Losses at the gene ends were 2 bases for V and 3 bases for J; bases not matched to a gene: 3. CDR3 size: 14 residues. CDR1 and CDR2 (germline): KGHSH, LQKENI. The CDR3 DNA is TGTGCCAGCTCACCAGGGGGACAGGACTACGAGCAGTACGTC. This encodes CASSPGGQDYEQYV.

The gene calls are TRBV11-2 and TRBJ1-6; a weak D match, TRBD1 (5 bases). In germline, CDR1 is SGHAT, CDR2 FQNNGV. The length of the CDR3 is 17 residues. V lost 5 bases, J lost 4 bases, and 18 bases lay in between. CDR3 sequence reads: CASSPVEGLMYNSPLHF. The CDR3 coding sequence is TGTGCCAGCAGCCCGGTGGAGGGGTTGATGTATAATTCACCCCTCCACTTT. The variable domain in full, with the rest retrieved from reference TRBV11-2 and TRBJ1-6, is EAGVAQSPRYKIIEKRQSVAFWCNPISGHATLYWYQQILGQGPKLLIQFQNNGVVDDSQLPKDRFSAERLKGVDSTLKIQPAKLEDSAVYLCASSPVEGLMYNSPLHFGNGTRLTVT.

This clone has just one count. DNA for the CDR3: TGTGCCAGCTCACCAAGACAGGACACTGAAGCTTTCTTT. Protein sequence: CASSPRQDTEAFF. V is TRBV18 and J is TRBJ1-1, with D possibly being TRBD1 (6 bases). The germline CDR1 and CDR2 sequences are KGHSH and LQKENI. V lost 2 bases and J lost 3, with 7 bases in between. This CDR3 has 13 residues.

The rearrangement links TRBV5-1 to TRBJ1-4, with 11 positions matching TRBD1. CDR3 length: 14 residues. CDR1 and CDR2 from the germline V gene are SGHRS and YFSETQ. V was pared by 4 bases and J by 8 bases, with 4 bases of the junction left unmatched. CDR3 nucleotide sequence: TGCGCCAGCAGCACGGACAGGGGGCGAGAAAAACTGTTTTTT. This gives the protein CASSTDRGREKLFF.

The chain uses TRBV6-1 and TRBJ1-6; no clear D gene. V was cut by 7 bases and J by 13 bases, with 11 bases left in between. The CDR3 runs to 11 residues. Germline CDR1 and CDR2: MNHNS and SASEGT. The CDR3 loop reads CASTMTFPLHF. The CDR3, as DNA: TGTGCCAGCACCATGACTTTCCCCCTCCACTTT.

This chain links TRBV5-1 with TRBJ2-7; D is unresolved. The V end was cut by 3 bases, the J end by 3 bases, with 10 bases between. Germline values: CDR1 SGHRS, CDR2 YFSETQ. The CDR3 consists of 13 residues. The CDR3 sequence: CASSSTPSYEQYF. CDR3 DNA sequence: TGCGCCAGCAGCTCTACACCTAGCTACGAGCAGTACTTC. Based on the CDR3 plus reference TRBV5-1 and TRBJ2-7, the full variable domain is KAGVTQTPRYLIKTRGQQVTLSCSPISGHRSVSWYQQTPGQGLQFLFEYFSETQRNKGNFPGRFSGRQFSNSRSEMNVSTLELGDSALYLCASSSTPSYEQYFGPGTRLTVT.

J is TRBJ2-5 and V is TRBV5-4, with a tentative D call TRBD1 (6 bases). This CDR3 has 14 amino acids. Germline CDR1 reads SGHNT; CDR2 reads YYREEE (reference sequence). The V end lost 4 bases, the J end lost 5 bases, and 15 bases lay between the germline ends. CDR3 DNA: TGTGCCAGCAGCCAACAGGGAGCAACGGAGACCCAGTACTTC. It is translated as CASSQQGATETQYF.

The rearrangement uses TRBV7-8 and TRBJ1-5, with D possibly TRBD1 on 5 matching bases. From germline, CDR1 is SGHVS and CDR2 FQNEAQ. V was cut by 6 bases and J by 3 bases, with 12 bases left in between. CDR3 size: 14 residues. This CDR3 is CASRPGRVNQPQHF. Here the CDR3 DNA reads TGTGCCAGCAGACCAGGGAGGGTCAATCAGCCCCAGCATTTT.

V gene TRBV6-6 combines with J gene TRBJ2-1, with D maybe TRBD2 (6 bases). Germline V gene data show CDR1 as MNHNY and CDR2 as SVGAGI (reference sequence). The CDR3 spans 14 residues. V lost 0 bases to trimming and J lost 10 bases, with 13 bases between them. CDR3 coding DNA: TGTGCCAGCAGTTACTCTAGAGGAAGCGGGGAGCAGTTCTTC. Its protein product is CASSYSRGSGEQFF.

In its sample, this clone was seen a few times. The chain carries TRBV4-3 and TRBJ1-2; D perhaps matches TRBD1 (6 bases). With 0 bases removed from V and 2 bases from J, the gap between germline ends came to 16 bases. CDR3 length: 17 amino acids. Germline CDR1 and CDR2: LGHNA and YSLEER. CDR3 nucleotide sequence: TGCGCCAGCAGCCAAGATAGGCGGCAGGGGCCGAACTATGGCTACACCTTC. Translated: CASSQDRRQGPNYGYTF.

The chain has TRBV21-1 and TRBJ2-4; the table's D gene call, TRBD2, was not cross checked with the DNA. TRBV21-1 is a recognized pseudogene. The CDR3 length is 20 residues. The CDR3 loop is CASSYRLAGPLRGAKNIQYF. DNA for the CDR3: TGTGCCAGCAGCTACCGACTAGCGGGACCTCTCAGGGGAGCCAAAAACATTCAGTACTTC.

This clone was seen once. The rearrangement links TRBV7-9 to TRBJ2-1, with TRBD2 matching over 12 bases. The V gene end was trimmed by 5 bases and the J gene end by 7 bases; junction bases not matched to a gene: 9. Germline CDR1 SEHNR, CDR2 FQNEAQ (reference sequence). The CDR3 spans 16 residues. Written as DNA, the CDR3 is TGTGCCAGCAGCCCGCCTAGCGGGGGGGCCGTAAATGAGCAGTTCTTC. The encoded protein is CASSPPSGGAVNEQFF.

The gene calls are TRBV27 and TRBJ2-7; D is perhaps TRBD2 (6 bases). V lost 3 bases and J lost 4, with 25 bases in between. The CDR3 runs 18 residues. CDR1 is MNHEY, CDR2 SMNVEV, per germline (reference sequence). CDR3 nucleotides: TGTGCCAGCAGTTTTGAGGCAGGGTCCGGAGGGATTCTTTACGAGCAGTACTTC. The encoded protein is CASSFEAGSGGILYEQYF.

The rearrangement joins TRBV7-8 to TRBJ2-7, with 7 bases matching TRBD1. Germline lookup yields CDR1 SGHVS and CDR2 FQNEAQ. After removal of 5 bases from V and 6 bases from J, the junction contained 10 bases not matched to a gene. The CDR3 length is 14 residues. In DNA, the CDR3 is TGTGCCAGCAGCCGGAACAGGGGACAAGGCGAGCAGTACTTC. Residues: CASSRNRGQGEQYF.